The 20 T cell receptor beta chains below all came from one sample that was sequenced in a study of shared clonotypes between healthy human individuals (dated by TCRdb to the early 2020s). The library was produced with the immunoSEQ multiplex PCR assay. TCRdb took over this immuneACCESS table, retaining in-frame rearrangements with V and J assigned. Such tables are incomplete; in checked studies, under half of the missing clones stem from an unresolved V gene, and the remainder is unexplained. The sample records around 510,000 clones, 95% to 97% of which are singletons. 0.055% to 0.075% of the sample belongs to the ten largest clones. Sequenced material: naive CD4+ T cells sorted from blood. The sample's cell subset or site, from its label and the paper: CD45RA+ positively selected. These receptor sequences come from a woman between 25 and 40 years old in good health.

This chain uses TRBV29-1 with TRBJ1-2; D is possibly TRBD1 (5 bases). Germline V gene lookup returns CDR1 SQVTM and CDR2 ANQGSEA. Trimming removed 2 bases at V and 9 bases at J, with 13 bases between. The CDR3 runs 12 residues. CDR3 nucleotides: TGCAGCGTTGAACTCCCAGGGATGAGCTACACCTTC. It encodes CSVELPGMSYTF.

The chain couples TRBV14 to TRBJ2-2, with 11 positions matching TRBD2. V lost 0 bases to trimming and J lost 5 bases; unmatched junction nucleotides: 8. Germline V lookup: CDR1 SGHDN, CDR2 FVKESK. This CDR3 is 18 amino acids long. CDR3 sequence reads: CASSQESRLAGRTGELFF. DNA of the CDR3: TGTGCCAGCAGCCAAGAGAGCCGACTAGCGGGACGTACCGGGGAGCTGTTTTTT.

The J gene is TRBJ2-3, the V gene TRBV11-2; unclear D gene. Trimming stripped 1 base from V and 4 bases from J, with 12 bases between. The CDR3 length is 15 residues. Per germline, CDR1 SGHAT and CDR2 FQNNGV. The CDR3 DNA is TGTGCCAGCAGCTTAGTGGTGGTAGCTTCAGATACGCAGTATTTT. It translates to CASSLVVVASDTQYF.

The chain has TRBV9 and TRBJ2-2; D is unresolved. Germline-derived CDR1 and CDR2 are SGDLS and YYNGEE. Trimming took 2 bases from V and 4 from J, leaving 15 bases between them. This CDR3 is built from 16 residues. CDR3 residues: CASSVDWALGTGELFF. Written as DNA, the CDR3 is TGTGCCAGCAGCGTCGACTGGGCCCTGGGCACCGGGGAGCTGTTTTTT.

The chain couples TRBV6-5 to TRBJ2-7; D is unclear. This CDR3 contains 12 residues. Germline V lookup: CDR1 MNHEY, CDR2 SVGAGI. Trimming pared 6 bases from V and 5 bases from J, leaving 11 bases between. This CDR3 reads CASRSPGDEQYF. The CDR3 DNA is TGTGCCAGCAGGAGCCCTGGGGACGAGCAGTACTTC.

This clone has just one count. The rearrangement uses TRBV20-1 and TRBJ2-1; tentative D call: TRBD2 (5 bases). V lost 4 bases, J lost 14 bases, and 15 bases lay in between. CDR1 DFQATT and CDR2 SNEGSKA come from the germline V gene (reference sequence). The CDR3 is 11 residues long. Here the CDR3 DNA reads TGCAGTGCTAATTTAGCGAGGAGGAAGTTCTTC. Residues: CSANLARRKFF.

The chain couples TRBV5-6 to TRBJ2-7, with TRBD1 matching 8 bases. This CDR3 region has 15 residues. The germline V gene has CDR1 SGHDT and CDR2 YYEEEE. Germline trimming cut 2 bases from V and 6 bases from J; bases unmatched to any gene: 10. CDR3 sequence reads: CASSFRSGGFGEQYF. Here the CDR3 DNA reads TGTGCCAGCAGCTTTCGTTCAGGGGGCTTTGGCGAGCAGTACTTC.

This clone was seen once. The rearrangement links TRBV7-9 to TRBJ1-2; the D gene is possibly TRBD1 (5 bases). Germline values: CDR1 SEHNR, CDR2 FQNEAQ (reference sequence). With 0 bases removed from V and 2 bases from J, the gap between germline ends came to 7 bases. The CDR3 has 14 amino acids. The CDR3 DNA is TGTGCCAGCAGCTTAGCGTGGGGGAACTATGGCTACACCTTC. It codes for CASSLAWGNYGYTF.

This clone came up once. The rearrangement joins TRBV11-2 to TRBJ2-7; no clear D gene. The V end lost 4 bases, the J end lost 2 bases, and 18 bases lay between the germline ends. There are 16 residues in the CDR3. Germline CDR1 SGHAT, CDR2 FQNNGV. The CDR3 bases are TGTGCCAGCAGCTCTGTCCCCTCCCGGGCACCCTACGAGCAGTACTTC. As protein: CASSSVPSRAPYEQYF.

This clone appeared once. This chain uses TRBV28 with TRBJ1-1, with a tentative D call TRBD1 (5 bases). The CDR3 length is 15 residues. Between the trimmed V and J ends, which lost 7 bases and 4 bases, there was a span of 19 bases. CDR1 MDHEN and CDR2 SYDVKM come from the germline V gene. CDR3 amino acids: CASILPPGEGTEAFF. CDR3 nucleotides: TGTGCCAGCATCCTCCCTCCGGGGGAAGGCACTGAAGCTTTCTTT.

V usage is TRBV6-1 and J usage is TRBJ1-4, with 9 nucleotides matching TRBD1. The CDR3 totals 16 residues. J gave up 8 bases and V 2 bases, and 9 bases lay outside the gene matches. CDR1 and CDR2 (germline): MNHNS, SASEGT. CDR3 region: CASSEPPGQGKEKLFF. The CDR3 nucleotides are TGTGCCAGCAGTGAACCCCCGGGACAGGGAAAAGAAAAACTGTTTTTT.

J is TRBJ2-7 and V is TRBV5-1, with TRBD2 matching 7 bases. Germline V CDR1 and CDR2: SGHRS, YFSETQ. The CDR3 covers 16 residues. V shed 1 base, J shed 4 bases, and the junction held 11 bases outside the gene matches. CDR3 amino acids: CASSLTPSGTAYEQYF. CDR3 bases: TGCGCCAGCAGCTTGACACCCAGCGGGACTGCTTACGAGCAGTACTTC. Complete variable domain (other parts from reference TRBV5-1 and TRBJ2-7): KAGVTQTPRYLIKTRGQQVTLSCSPISGHRSVSWYQQTPGQGLQFLFEYFSETQRNKGNFPGRFSGRQFSNSRSEMNVSTLELGDSALYLCASSLTPSGTAYEQYFGPGTRLTVT.

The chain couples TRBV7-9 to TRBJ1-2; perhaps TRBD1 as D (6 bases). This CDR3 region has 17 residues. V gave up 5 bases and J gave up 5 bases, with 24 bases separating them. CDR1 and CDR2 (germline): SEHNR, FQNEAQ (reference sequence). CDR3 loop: CASSTTSLSTGSYGYTF. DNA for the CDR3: TGTGCCAGCAGCACCACCTCCCTTTCGACAGGTTCTTATGGCTACACCTTC.

The DNA for the CDR3 is TGTGCCAGCAGTCCCCGGACTAGCGGTAGGAAAAATGAGCAGTTCTTC. It translates to CASSPRTSGRKNEQFF. J is TRBJ2-1 and V is TRBV28; 10 nucleotides match TRBD2. This CDR3 comprises 16 residues. V gave up 5 bases and J gave up 7 bases; unmatched junction bases: 11. CDR1 MDHEN and CDR2 SYDVKM come from the germline V gene. Drawing the rest from reference TRBV28 and TRBJ2-1, the complete variable domain is DVKVTQSSRYLVKRTGEKVFLECVQDMDHENMFWYRQDPGLGLRLIYFSYDVKMKEKGDIPEGYSVSREKKERFSLILESASTNQTSMYLCASSPRTSGRKNEQFFGPGTRLTVL.

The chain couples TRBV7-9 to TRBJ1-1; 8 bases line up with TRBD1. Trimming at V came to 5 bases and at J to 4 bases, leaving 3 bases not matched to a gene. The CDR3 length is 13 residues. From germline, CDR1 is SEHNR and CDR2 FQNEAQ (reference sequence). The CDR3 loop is CASSTQGATEAFF. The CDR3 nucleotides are TGTGCCAGCAGCACCCAGGGGGCCACTGAAGCTTTCTTT.

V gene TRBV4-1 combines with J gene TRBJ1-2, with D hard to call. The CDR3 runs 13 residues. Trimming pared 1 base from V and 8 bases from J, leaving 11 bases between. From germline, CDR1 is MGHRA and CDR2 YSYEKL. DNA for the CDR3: TGCGCCAGCAGCCAAGTTGAGTTTACGGGCTACACCTTC. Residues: CASSQVEFTGYTF.

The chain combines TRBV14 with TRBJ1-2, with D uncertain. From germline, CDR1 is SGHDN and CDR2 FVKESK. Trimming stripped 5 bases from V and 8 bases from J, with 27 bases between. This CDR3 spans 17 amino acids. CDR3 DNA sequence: TGTGCCAGCAGCTCGATAGCCTCGGGTCGTCCTTCCAGGGGCTACACCTTC. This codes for CASSSIASGRPSRGYTF.

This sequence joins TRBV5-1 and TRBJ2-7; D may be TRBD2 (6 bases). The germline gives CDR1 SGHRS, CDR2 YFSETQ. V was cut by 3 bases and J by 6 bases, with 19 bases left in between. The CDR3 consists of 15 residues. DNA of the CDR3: TGCGCCAGCAGCTCCTACCCCGGGACTCTTCGCGAGCAGTACTTC. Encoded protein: CASSSYPGTLREQYF.

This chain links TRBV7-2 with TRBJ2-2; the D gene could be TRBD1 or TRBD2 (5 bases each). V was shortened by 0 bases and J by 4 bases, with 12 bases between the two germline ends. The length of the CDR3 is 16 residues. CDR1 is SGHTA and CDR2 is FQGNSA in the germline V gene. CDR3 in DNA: TGTGCCAGCAGCTTAGCTCTGGGGCGGGCCACCGGGGAGCTGTTTTTT. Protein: CASSLALGRATGELFF. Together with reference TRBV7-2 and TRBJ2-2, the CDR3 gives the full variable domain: GAGVSQSPSNKVTEKGKDVELRCDPISGHTALYWYRQSLGQGLEFLIYFQGNSAPDKSGLPSDRFSAERTGGSVSTLTIQRTQQEDSAVYLCASSLALGRATGELFFGEGSRLTVL.

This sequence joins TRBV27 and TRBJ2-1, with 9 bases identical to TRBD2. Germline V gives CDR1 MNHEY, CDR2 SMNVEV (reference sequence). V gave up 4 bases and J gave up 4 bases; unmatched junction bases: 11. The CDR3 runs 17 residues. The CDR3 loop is CASSSTLSGRWYNEQFF. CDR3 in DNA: TGTGCCAGCAGTTCGACCTTGAGCGGGAGGTGGTACAATGAGCAGTTCTTC.